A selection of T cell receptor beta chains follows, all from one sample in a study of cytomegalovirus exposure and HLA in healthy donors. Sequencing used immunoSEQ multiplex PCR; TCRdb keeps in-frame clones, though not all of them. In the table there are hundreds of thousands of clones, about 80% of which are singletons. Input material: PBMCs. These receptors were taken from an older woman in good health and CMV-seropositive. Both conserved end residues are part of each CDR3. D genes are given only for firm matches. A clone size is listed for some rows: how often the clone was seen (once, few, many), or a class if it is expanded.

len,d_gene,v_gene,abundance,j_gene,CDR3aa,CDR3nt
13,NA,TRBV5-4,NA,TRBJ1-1,CASSTTGGSEAFF,TGTGCCAGCAGCACGACGGGGGGTTCTGAAGCTTTCTTT
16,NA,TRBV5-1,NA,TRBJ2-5,CASSLAPLSRQETQYF,TGCGCCAGCAGCTTGGCTCCCCTTTCGCGCCAAGAGACCCAGTACTTC
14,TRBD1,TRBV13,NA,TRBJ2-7,CASSKRQGAGEQYF,TGTGCCAGCAGCAAACGACAGGGGGCAGGTGAGCAGTACTTC
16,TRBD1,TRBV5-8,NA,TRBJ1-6,CASSLQTGGIISPLHF,TGTGCCAGCAGCTTACAGACAGGGGGAATAATTTCACCCCTCCACTTT
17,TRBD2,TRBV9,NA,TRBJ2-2,CASSAQIGGANTGELFF,TGTGCCAGCAGCGCCCAGATCGGGGGGGCGAACACCGGGGAGCTGTTTTTT
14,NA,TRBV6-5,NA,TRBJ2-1,CASTASGRPWEQFF,TGTGCCAGCACCGCCAGCGGGCGACCGTGGGAGCAGTTCTTC
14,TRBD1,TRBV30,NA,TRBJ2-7,CAWSRQGAYYEQYF,TGTGCCTGGAGTAGACAGGGGGCCTACTACGAGCAGTACTTC
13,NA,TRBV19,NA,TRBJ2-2,CASSIRGTGELFF,TGTGCCAGTAGTATTCGGGGGACCGGGGAGCTGTTTTTT
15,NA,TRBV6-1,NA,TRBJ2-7,CASSDLASPVYEQYF,TGTGCCAGCAGTGATTTGGCTAGTCCAGTTTACGAGCAGTACTTC
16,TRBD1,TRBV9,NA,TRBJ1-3,CASSVVGTASGNTIYF,TGTGCCAGCAGCGTAGTGGGGACAGCCTCTGGAAACACCATATATTTT
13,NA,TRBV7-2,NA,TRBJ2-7,CASSPRSSYEQYF,TGTGCCAGCAGCCCTAGAAGCTCCTACGAGCAGTACTTC
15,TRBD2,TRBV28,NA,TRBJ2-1,CASSFLSGGANEQFF,TGTGCCAGCAGTTTTTTGAGCGGGGGGGCAAATGAGCAGTTCTTC
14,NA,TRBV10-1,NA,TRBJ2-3,CASSAGESTDTQYF,TGCGCCAGCAGTGCGGGGGAGAGCACAGATACGCAGTATTTT
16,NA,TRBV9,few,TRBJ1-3,CASSVGGGGSGNTIYF,TGTGCCAGCAGCGTTGGGGGGGGAGGCTCTGGAAACACCATATATTTT
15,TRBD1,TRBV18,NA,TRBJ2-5,CASSTYGQGQETQYF,TGTGCCAGCTCAACCTACGGACAGGGCCAAGAGACCCAGTACTTC
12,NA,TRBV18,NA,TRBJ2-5,CASSPIQETQYF,TGTGCCAGCTCACCCATTCAAGAGACCCAGTACTTC
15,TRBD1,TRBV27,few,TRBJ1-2,CASSFADRSGYGYTF,TGTGCCAGCAGTTTCGCGGACAGGTCGGGCTATGGCTACACCTTC
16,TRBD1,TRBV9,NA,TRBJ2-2,CASSARTGMNTGELFF,TGTGCCAGCAGCGCCAGGACAGGAATGAACACCGGGGAGCTGTTTTTT
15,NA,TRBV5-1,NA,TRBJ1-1,CASSRDWGGSTEAFF,TGCGCCAGCAGCCGGGACTGGGGTGGTAGCACTGAAGCTTTCTTT
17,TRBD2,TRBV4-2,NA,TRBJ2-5,CASSQAARRGRKETQYF,TGTGCCAGCAGCCAAGCGGCGCGGCGGGGGAGAAAAGAGACCCAGTACTTC
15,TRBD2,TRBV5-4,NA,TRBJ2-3,CASSGTSRGSDTQYF,TGTGCCAGCAGCGGGACTAGCAGGGGGTCAGATACGCAGTATTTT
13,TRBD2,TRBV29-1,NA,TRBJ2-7,CSVEASGSDEQYF,TGCAGCGTTGAGGCTAGCGGGAGTGACGAGCAGTACTTC
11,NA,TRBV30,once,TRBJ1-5,CAWGGGGPQHF,TGTGCCTGGGGGGGCGGCGGCCCCCAGCATTTT
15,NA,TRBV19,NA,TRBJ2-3,CASRLLGGVPDTQYF,TGTGCCAGTAGGCTTTTGGGGGGTGTGCCAGATACGCAGTATTTT
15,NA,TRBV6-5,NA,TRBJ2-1,CASPCRRGPYNEQFF,TGTGCCAGTCCCTGCAGGCGGGGTCCTTACAATGAGCAGTTCTTC
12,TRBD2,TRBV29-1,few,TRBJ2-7,CSARLAGYEQYF,TGCAGCGCACGACTAGCGGGATACGAGCAGTACTTC
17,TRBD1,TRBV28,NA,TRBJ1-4,CASSTGGGYGDNEKLFF,TGTGCCAGCAGCACAGGGGGGGGGTACGGGGATAATGAAAAACTGTTTTTT
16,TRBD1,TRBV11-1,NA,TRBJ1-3,CASSPPEGGFGNTIYF,TGTGCCAGCAGCCCGCCGGAAGGGGGCTTCGGAAACACCATATATTTT
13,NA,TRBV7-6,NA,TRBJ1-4,CASRGRESEKLFF,TGTGCCAGCAGGGGGCGAGAGAGTGAAAAACTGTTTTTT
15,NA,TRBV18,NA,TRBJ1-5,CASSPGTPDGQPQHF,TGTGCCAGCTCACCCGGGACACCCGATGGTCAGCCCCAGCATTTT
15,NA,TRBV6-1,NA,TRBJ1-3,CASRMQGRSGNTIYF,TGTGCCAGCAGAATGCAGGGTCGGTCTGGAAACACCATATATTTT